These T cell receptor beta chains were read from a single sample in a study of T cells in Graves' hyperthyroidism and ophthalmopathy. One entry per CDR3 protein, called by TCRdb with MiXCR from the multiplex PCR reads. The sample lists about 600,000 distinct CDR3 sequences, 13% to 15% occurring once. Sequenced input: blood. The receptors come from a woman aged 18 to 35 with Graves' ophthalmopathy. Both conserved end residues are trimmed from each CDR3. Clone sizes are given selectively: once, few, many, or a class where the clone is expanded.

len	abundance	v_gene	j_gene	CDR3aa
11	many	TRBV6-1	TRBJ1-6	ASSATVNSPLH
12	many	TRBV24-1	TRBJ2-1	ASQTGSTYNEQF
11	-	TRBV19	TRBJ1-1	ASIRQGGTEAF
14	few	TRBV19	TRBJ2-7	ASSERLAGADYEQY
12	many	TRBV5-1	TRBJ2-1	ASSLEGTRVEQF
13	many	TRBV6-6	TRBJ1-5	ASSYSRESNQPQH
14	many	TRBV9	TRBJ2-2	ASSVGGRAATGELF
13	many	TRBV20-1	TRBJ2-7	SAFSGGLESYEQY
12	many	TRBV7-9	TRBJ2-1	AGNYPSSYNEQF
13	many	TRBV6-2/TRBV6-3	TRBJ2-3	ASSYVAASTDTQY
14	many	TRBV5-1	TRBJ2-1	ASSLGGGGGYNEQF
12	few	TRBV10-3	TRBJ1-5	ATRDRGRDQPQH
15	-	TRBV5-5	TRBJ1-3	ASSLAVTGLTGNTIY
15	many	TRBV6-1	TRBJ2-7	ASSEGLTSGTPYEQY
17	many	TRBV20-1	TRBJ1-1	SARPGTGNNPARGRGAF
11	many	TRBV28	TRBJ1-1	ASSPWEREEAF
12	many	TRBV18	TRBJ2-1	ASSQAQGVNEQF
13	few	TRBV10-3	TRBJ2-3	AISSRPLGTDTQY
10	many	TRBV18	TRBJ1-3	ASSPRGDTIY
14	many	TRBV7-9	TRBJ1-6	ASSFSSRVRGSPLH
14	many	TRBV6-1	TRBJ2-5	ASSEPWRGRVKTQY
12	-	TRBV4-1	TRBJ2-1	ASSQEDRVNEQF
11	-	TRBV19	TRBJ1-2	ASSPTGMGGYT
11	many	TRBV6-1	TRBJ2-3	ASSDSPTDTQY
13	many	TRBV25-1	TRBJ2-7	ASSEWGGVSYEQY
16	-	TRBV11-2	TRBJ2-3	ASSLRLAGGLSTDTRY
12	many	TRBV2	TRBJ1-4	ASSELSVNEKLF
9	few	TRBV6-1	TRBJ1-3	ASSYLGTIY
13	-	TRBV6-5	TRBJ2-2	ASSYDRLNTGELF
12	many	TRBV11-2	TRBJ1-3	ASSPRGIGNTIY
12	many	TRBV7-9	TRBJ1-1	ASSTLLGDTEAF
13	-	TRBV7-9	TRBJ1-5	ASSLDGSFNQPQH
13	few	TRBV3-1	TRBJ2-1	ASSQGVTPVNEQF
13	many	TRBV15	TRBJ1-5	ATSRELQAYQPQH
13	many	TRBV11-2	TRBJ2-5	ASSLGELRRETQY